This T cell receptor beta chain appears in the sequencing data of a study of blood T cell repertoires in COVID-19. Looking at the study overall: Spain, Italy and the United States supplied samples that represented acute and convalescent COVID-19. Nucleic acid was either cDNA or gDNA, and it came from T cells, B-cell-depleted T cells, or PBMCs.

How the authors handled the data: Reference gene primer amplification gave nucleated cell count estimates. Clones were read by immunoSEQ multiplex PCR, and TCRdb kept only the in-frame ones, dropping some. Clonal size and the V and J genes are those of that table, whereas D and trimming came from the DNA. The table includes around 110,000 clones, over 65% detected once. The CDR3 runs 12 residues. Germline CDR1 and CDR2: SGHRS and YFSETQ. Deletions cut 4 bases from V and 9 bases from J, with 13 bases between. The specimen sequenced was peripheral blood. The clonotype originates from a young man with acute or convalescent COVID-19. The J gene is TRBJ1-2, the V gene TRBV5-1; D gene ambiguous. CDR3 in amino acids: CASSREGASYTF. The CDR3 nucleotides are TGCGCCAGCAGCCGGGAAGGTGCAAGCTACACCTTC.